This T cell receptor beta chain was identified in a study of shared clonotypes between healthy human individuals. Assay used: immunoSEQ multiplex PCR; TCRdb lists only in-frame clones, some missing. The data show roughly 1,100,000 clones, more than 65% seen once. The TCR was taken from a man between 18 and 29 years old in good health. The sample comprised memory CD4+ T cells sorted from blood. Stated subset: CD45RA-negative fraction.

CDR3 amino acids: CASTYLGDGSTEAFF. In DNA form, the CDR3 reads TGTGCCAGCACCTACCTGGGAGATGGCTCCACTGAAGCTTTCTTT. This chain uses TRBV6-6 with TRBJ1-1, with unresolved D. Trimming cost V 7 bases and J 4 bases, with 19 bases left between them. Germline V gene lookup returns CDR1 MNHNY and CDR2 SVGAGI (reference sequence). This CDR3 contains 15 residues.